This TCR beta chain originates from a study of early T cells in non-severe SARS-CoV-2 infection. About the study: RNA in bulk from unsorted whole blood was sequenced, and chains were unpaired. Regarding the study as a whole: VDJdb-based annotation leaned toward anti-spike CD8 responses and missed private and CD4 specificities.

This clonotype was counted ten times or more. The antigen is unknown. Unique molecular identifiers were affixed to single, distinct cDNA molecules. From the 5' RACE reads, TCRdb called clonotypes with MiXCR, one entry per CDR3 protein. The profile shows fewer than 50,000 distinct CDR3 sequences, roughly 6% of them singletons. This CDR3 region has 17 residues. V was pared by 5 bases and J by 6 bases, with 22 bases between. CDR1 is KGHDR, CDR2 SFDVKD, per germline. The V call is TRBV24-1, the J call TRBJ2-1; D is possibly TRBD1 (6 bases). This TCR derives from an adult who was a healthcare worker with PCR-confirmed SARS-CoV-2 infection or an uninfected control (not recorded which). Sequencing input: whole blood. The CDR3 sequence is CATSVGRTEEGANEQFF. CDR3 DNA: TGTGCCACCAGTGTGGGTAGGACAGAAGAAGGAGCCAATGAGCAGTTCTTC.